These 14 T cell receptor beta chains were all obtained from the same sample, sequenced in a study of cytomegalovirus exposure and HLA in healthy donors. The assay was immunoSEQ multiplex PCR, and TCRdb's table has in-frame clones only and misses some. The data show fewer than 120,000 clones, approximately 89% seen once. Input material: PBMCs. The origin of the receptors is a woman aged 18-29 years in good health and CMV-seronegative.

This sequence joins TRBV5-1 and TRBJ2-2; TRBD2 is a possible D gene (6 bases). The CDR3 runs 13 residues. V lost 2 bases and J 7 bases, leaving 9 bases between the germline ends. From germline, CDR1 is SGHRS and CDR2 YFSETQ. The CDR3 here is CASSFGGVGELFF. The CDR3 DNA reads as TGCGCCAGCAGCTTCGGGGGAGTCGGGGAGCTGTTTTTT. The full variable domain, completed using reference TRBV5-1 and TRBJ2-2, is KAGVTQTPRYLIKTRGQQVTLSCSPISGHRSVSWYQQTPGQGLQFLFEYFSETQRNKGNFPGRFSGRQFSNSRSEMNVSTLELGDSALYLCASSFGGVGELFFGEGSRLTVL.

The genes are TRBV7-2 and TRBJ1-3, with D unclear. The CDR3 is 15 amino acids. V was clipped by 1 base and J by 4 bases, with 11 bases between them. The V gene's germline CDR1 is SGHTA and CDR2 FQGNSA. The DNA for the CDR3 is TGTGCCAGCAGCTTAGGGGTAGCCCAAGGAAACACCATATATTTT. This gives the protein CASSLGVAQGNTIYF.

The chain links TRBV5-6 to TRBJ1-4; 12 positions agree with TRBD1. The CDR3 runs to 15 residues. The germline V gene encodes CDR1 SGHDT and CDR2 YYEEEE. With V trimmed by 4 bases and J by 8 bases, 6 bases remained unmatched. CDR3 nucleotides: TGTGCCAGCAGCGGGACAGGGGGCACCGAAGAAAAACTGTTTTTT. The encoded protein is CASSGTGGTEEKLFF.

V is TRBV11-1 and J is TRBJ1-4; D is uncertain. CDR1 and CDR2 from the germline V gene are SGHAT and FQDESV (reference sequence). V lost 4 bases, J lost 4 bases, and 10 bases lay in between. The CDR3 is 14 amino acids. For the CDR3, the DNA is TGTGCCAGCAGCTCCGGACTAAATAATGAAAAACTGTTTTTT. Protein: CASSSGLNNEKLFF.

Of note for this clone: Relative to the germline gene, one junction end is altered; a read error may explain this. The same CDR3 can be traced to other DNA sequences in this sample. J is TRBJ2-7 and V is TRBV4-2, with 7 bases aligning to TRBD2. This CDR3 contains 14 residues. Germline V CDR1 and CDR2: LGHNA, YNFKEQ. The CDR3 region has the DNA TGTGCCAGCAGCCAAGGACTAGCCGACTACGAGCAGTACTTT. Amino acid sequence: CASSQGLADYEQYF.

This sequence joins TRBV7-2 and TRBJ1-1; TRBD1 aligns across 9 bases. This CDR3 spans 17 amino acids. V lost 5 bases and J lost 6; bases outside the gene matches: 16. The V gene's germline CDR1 is SGHTA and CDR2 FQGNSA. In DNA form, the CDR3 reads TGTGCCAGCAGCCCTGGGACAGGGTGGACCGAGGACTCTGAAGCTTTCTTT. The encoded protein is CASSPGTGWTEDSEAFF.

The genes are TRBV25-1 and TRBJ2-7; TRBD1 matches at 8 bases. The CDR3 runs to 15 residues. With 0 bases clipped from V and 8 bases from J, the junction kept 9 bases outside the gene matches. Germline V lookup: CDR1 MGHDK, CDR2 SYGVNS. CDR3 region: CASSEYIQGAPQQYF. In DNA, the CDR3 is TGTGCCAGCAGTGAATATATCCAGGGGGCCCCTCAGCAGTACTTC.

The gene calls are TRBV28 and TRBJ1-2; TRBD1 matches at 7 bases. The V segment lost 5 bases and the J segment 4 bases; nucleotides outside the gene matches: 7. Germline assignment: CDR1 MDHEN and CDR2 SYDVKM. The CDR3 is 14 amino acids. For the CDR3, the DNA is TGTGCCAGCAGTGTACCGGGACAGAGCTATGGCTACACCTTC. Translation: CASSVPGQSYGYTF.

Details on this clone: Germline and junction disagree at one end, which may indicate a read error. V gene TRBV6-5 combines with J gene TRBJ2-7; the D gene is possibly TRBD2 (5 bases). The CDR3 is 12 amino acids. Germline values: CDR1 MNHEY, CDR2 SVGAGI. Written as DNA, the CDR3 is TGCGCGAAAACCCCGGGGACCTACGAGCAGTACTTC. Protein sequence: CAKTPGTYEQYF.

The chain joins TRBV2 to TRBJ2-2; weak D call: TRBD2 (5 bases). From germline, CDR1 is SNHLY and CDR2 FYNNEI. This CDR3 is 16 amino acids long. V was cut by 4 bases and J by 1 base, with 13 bases left in between. The DNA for the CDR3 is TGTGCCAGCAGTGGAGGGTCACTCCAGAACACCGGGGAGCTGTTTTTT. Residues: CASSGGSLQNTGELFF.

V and J are TRBV15 and TRBJ1-5; D is ambiguous. Germline lookup yields CDR1 LNHNV and CDR2 YYDKDF (reference sequence). The length of the CDR3 is 17 residues. Trimming shortened V by 0 bases and J by 0 bases, and 12 bases separated the two germline ends. CDR3 sequence reads: CATSRDRAGVSNQPQHF. The DNA of the CDR3 is TGTGCCACCAGCAGAGATAGGGCCGGGGTTAGCAATCAGCCCCAGCATTTT. The full variable domain, in which reference TRBV15 and TRBJ1-5 provide the parts outside the CDR3, is DAMVIQNPRYQVTQFGKPVTLSCSQTLNHNVMYWYQQKSSQAPKLLFHYYDKDFNNEADTPDNFQSRRPNTSFCFLDIRSPGLGDTAMYLCATSRDRAGVSNQPQHFGDGTRLSIL.

The chain carries TRBV7-3 and TRBJ1-6; TRBD1 might be the D (6 bases). CDR1 and CDR2 (germline): SGHTA, FQGTGA. The germline V and J ends were trimmed by 2 bases and 9 bases, with 11 bases remaining between them. The CDR3 is 14 amino acids. The CDR3: CASSLRGGRSPLHF. In DNA, the CDR3 is TGTGCCAGCAGCTTACGGGGGGGCCGTTCACCCCTCCACTTT.

As DNA, the CDR3 is TGCGCCAGCAGCCAAGTCGGACTAGTGGAGACCCAGTACTTC. Its translation is CASSQVGLVETQYF. The V and J genes are TRBV4-1 and TRBJ2-5, with 7 bases fitting TRBD2. This CDR3 has 14 amino acids. The germline gives CDR1 MGHRA, CDR2 YSYEKL. With 1 base clipped from V and 5 bases from J, the junction kept 4 bases outside the gene matches.

The chain uses TRBV27 and TRBJ2-3; D is possibly TRBD1 (6 bases). The CDR3 is 14 amino acids. Germline CDR1 MNHEY, CDR2 SMNVEV (reference sequence). Trimming removed 5 bases from V and 7 bases from J, with 16 bases in between. The chain's CDR3 is CASSPQGQRYTQYF. The CDR3 DNA reads TGTGCCAGCAGTCCTCAGGGACAACGTTATACGCAGTATTTT.